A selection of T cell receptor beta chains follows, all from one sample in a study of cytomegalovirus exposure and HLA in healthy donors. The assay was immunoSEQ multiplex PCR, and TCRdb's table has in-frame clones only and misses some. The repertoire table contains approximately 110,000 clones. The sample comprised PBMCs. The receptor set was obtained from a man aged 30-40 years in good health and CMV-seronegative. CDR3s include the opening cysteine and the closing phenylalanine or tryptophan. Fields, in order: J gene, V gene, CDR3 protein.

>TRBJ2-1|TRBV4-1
CASSPGYEQFF
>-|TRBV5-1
CASSSLGTGLNEQYF
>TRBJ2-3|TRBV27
CASSLSGTSAADTQYF
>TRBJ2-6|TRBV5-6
CASRRDRGRKANVLTF
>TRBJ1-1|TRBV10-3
CAISGDRGDTEAFF
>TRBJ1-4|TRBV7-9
CASSLGRGEKLFF
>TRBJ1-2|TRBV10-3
CAISATGLGYGYTF
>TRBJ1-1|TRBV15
CATSPRGGMNTEAFF
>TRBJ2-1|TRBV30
CAWSLAGGENEQFF
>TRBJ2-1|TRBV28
CASSPGQGNEQFF
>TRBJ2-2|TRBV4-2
CASSSGLAGGSGELFF
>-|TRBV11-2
CASSTPTGGSYEQYF
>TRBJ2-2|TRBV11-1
CASSFPEGELFF
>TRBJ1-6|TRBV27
CASSRDEQGSYNSPLHF
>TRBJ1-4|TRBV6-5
CASSWSQGSTNEKLFF
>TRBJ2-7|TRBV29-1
CSSWGEGEQYF
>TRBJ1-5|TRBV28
CASSSRSGGVGQPQHF
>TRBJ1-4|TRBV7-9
CASSLRRDLGEKLFF
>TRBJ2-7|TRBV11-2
CASTSQGGREGYEQYF
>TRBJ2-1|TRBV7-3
CASSGEGTSGRSYNEQFF
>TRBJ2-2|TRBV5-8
CASRPDRPVTTGELFF
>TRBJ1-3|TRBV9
CASSGLRGAGNTIYF
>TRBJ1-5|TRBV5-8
CASSLGDRLNQPQHF
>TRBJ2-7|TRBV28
CASSRGWGVHEQYF